A selection of T cell receptor beta chains follows, all from one sample in a study of blood T cell repertoires in COVID-19. Data came from immunoSEQ multiplex PCR; TCRdb stores just in-frame clones and leaves some out. The data contain 80,000 to 90,000 clones, around 84% of them singletons. What was sequenced was peripheral blood. The receptor source for this set is a man aged 40-49 years with acute or convalescent COVID-19. Each CDR3 is given with its conserved first and last residue. D genes are given only for firm matches. A clone size is listed for some rows: how often the clone was seen (once, few, many), or a class if it is expanded.

j_gene,v_gene,abundance,d_gene,CDR3nt,CDR3aa
TRBJ1-3,TRBV11-2,NA,NA,TGTGCCAGCACCCGGTCCGGGGCTGGAAACACCATATATTTT,CASTRSGAGNTIYF
TRBJ2-5,TRBV5-1,NA,TRBD2,TGCGCCAGCAGCTCCGGACTAGCGGGGGGAGTGAAAGAGACCCAGTACTTC,CASSSGLAGGVKETQYF
TRBJ2-4,TRBV10-3,NA,NA,TGTGCCATCAGTTTCCTCTCCTCCGGGAAGGTCGCAAACATTCAGTACTTC,CAISFLSSGKVANIQYF
TRBJ1-1,TRBV30,NA,TRBD1,TGTGCCTGGACGCAGGGGGCCGCGAACACTGAAGCTTTCTTT,CAWTQGAANTEAFF
TRBJ1-2,TRBV11-2,NA,NA,TGTGCCAGCAGCTCCCCAACGAGTCATACTGGCTACACCTTC,CASSSPTSHTGYTF
TRBJ2-5,TRBV5-6,NA,NA,TGTGCCAGCAGCTTGGTGGAGCCTTACCAAGAGACCCAGTACTTC,CASSLVEPYQETQYF
TRBJ1-3,TRBV4-2,once,NA,TGTGCCAGCAGCCAAGATCGGGGGATAGGGAACACCATATATTTT,CASSQDRGIGNTIYF
TRBJ2-1,TRBV30,NA,TRBD1,TGTGCCACCCCGGACAGGGATAATGAGCAGTTCTTC,CATPDRDNEQFF
TRBJ1-2,TRBV7-9,NA,NA,TGTGCCAGCAGCTTAGCGCCGGCGGACTATGGCTACACCTTC,CASSLAPADYGYTF
TRBJ2-1,TRBV19,NA,NA,TGTGCCAGTAGTCGAGGGAACTACAATGAGCAGTTCTTC,CASSRGNYNEQFF
TRBJ2-3,TRBV7-3,NA,TRBD2,TGTGCCAGCAGCTCCTCCATAGCGGGGGGCACAGATACGCAGTATTTT,CASSSSIAGGTDTQYF
TRBJ2-1,TRBV19,NA,TRBD1,TGTGCCAGTACTCCGACCGGGACAGGACTATACAATGAGCAGTTCTTC,CASTPTGTGLYNEQFF
TRBJ1-4,TRBV9,NA,NA,TGTGCCAGCAGCGTAGACACAGGTCCTAATGAAAAACTGTTTTTT,CASSVDTGPNEKLFF
TRBJ2-4,TRBV7-8,NA,TRBD2,TGTGCCAGCAGCCCTAACAGGGAGTACGCTGGGACTAGCGGGAGCATAGCCAAAAACATTCAGTACTTC,CASSPNREYAGTSGSIAKNIQYF
TRBJ2-7,TRBV6-2/TRBV6-3,NA,NA,TGTGCCAGCAGTTTGTACCAGTCCTACGAGCAGTACTTC,CASSLYQSYEQYF
TRBJ1-1,TRBV27,NA,NA,TGTGCCAGCAGTCGGGACAAAAGGACTGAAGCTTTCTTT,CASSRDKRTEAFF
TRBJ2-3,TRBV7-3,NA,NA,TGTGCCAGCAGCCTAGCAGGATCCAGCACAGATACGCAGTATTTT,CASSLAGSSTDTQYF
TRBJ2-5,TRBV7-3,NA,TRBD1,TGTGCCAGCAGGTCGGGACAGGGGGCTGGAGAGACCCAGTACTTC,CASRSGQGAGETQYF
TRBJ2-1,TRBV27,NA,TRBD2,TGTGCCAGCTATCCCGGGCCTCCGGGACTAGCGGGAGTTTTGGGAAACAATGAGCAGTTCTTC,CASYPGPPGLAGVLGNNEQFF
TRBJ1-3,TRBV5-5,NA,NA,TGTGCCAGCAGCTTGGTACCCAACGGGAACTCTGGAAACACCATATATTTT,CASSLVPNGNSGNTIYF
TRBJ1-2,TRBV15,NA,NA,TGTGCCACCAGCAGAGGGGGGGACGGCTATGGCTACACCTTC,CATSRGGDGYGYTF
TRBJ1-1,TRBV5-7,NA,TRBD1,TGTGCCAGCAGCGGAACCGGGACAGGGGATGGGGCTTTCTTT,CASSGTGTGDGAFF
TRBJ2-1,TRBV2,NA,NA,TGTGCCAGCAGTCTGTTACAGGAATTCCCGTTCTTC,CASSLLQEFPFF
TRBJ2-3,TRBV7-2,NA,NA,TGTGCCAGCAGCTTAGCGTGGGAGAGGGATACGCAGTATTTT,CASSLAWERDTQYF
TRBJ1-4,TRBV4-3,NA,NA,TGCGCCAGCAGCCAAGATCACAGGGAAGGTGAAAAACTGTTTTTT,CASSQDHREGEKLFF
TRBJ2-7,TRBV7-6,NA,NA,TGTGCCAGCAGCTCCCGGGACAAAGACTACGAGCAGTACTTC,CASSSRDKDYEQYF
TRBJ2-4,TRBV30,NA,NA,TGTGCCTGGAGTCCCGAACTAAAAAACATTCAGTACTTC,CAWSPELKNIQYF
TRBJ2-3,TRBV9,NA,TRBD1,TGTGCCAGCAGCGAGGGACAGAACACAGATACGCAGTATTTT,CASSEGQNTDTQYF
TRBJ2-7,TRBV9,NA,NA,TGTGCCAGCAGCGTAGGGCAGGGGCTTAACGAGCAGTACTTC,CASSVGQGLNEQYF
TRBJ2-5,TRBV19,NA,NA,TGTGCCAGTAGTATCCTCGCAGGGCGCCAAGAGACCCAGTACTTC,CASSILAGRQETQYF
TRBJ1-4,TRBV27,NA,TRBD1,TGTGCCAGCAGTCCGAGGACAGGGAGGGAAAAACTGTTTTTT,CASSPRTGREKLFF